The present T cell receptor (beta chain) was sequenced within a study of metastatic and nonmetastatic thyroid tumors (dated by TCRdb to 2020 to 2022). For the wider study: For patients with malignant and with benign thyroid disease, the researchers compared repertoires between peripheral blood samples and tumor or nodule tissue samples.

Receptor libraries were prepared by PCR. Instrument on record: Illumina HiSeq 4000. High-throughput sequencing was used to profile the CDR3 region of the TCR beta-chain in every patient. For the original study's pipeline: CDR3 differences across clinicopathological groups were used to build a classifier for discriminating distant-metastatic papillary thyroid cancer patients. The Shannon index was used to assess repertoire diversity, and the Morisita-Horn index was used to assess tumor-blood repertoire similarity. The raw public data were reprocessed by TCRdb itself: fastp quality trimming at Q25, MiXCR clonotype calling, in-frame beta chains only. What appears here as the V and J calls and clone size reflects TCRdb's work, not the paper's. The sample profile shows about 14,000 clones; 9.5% to 15% of them were found once. The ten largest clones add up to less than 15% of the sample. CDR3 length: 14 amino acids, cysteine to phenylalanine. The retained sequence is limited to the CDR3, 42 bases, with the frame set at the first base. According to the germline V gene, CDR1 reads SGHTA and CDR2 reads FQGTGA. The germline V and J ends show losses of 5 bases and 2 bases respectively, and no gene match explains 3 bases of the junction.

As concerns this clone: What this receptor recognizes is not known. Qualities for individual bases were not recorded, and no much larger clone is one base off.

Before undergoing thyroid surgery, none of the patients had been given any kind of treatment. The study retrospectively analysed patient clinical samples collected from about 2012 to 2018 using T-cell receptor beta sequencing. Here is what the overall study found, with its caveats: In both blood and tumor samples, malignant tumors were reported to have significantly higher TCR beta diversity than benign nodules.

In this chain, TRBV7-3 is recombined with TRBJ2-5; the junction holds 9 bases that match TRBD1. Sample: blood. This TCR came from a female donor with papillary thyroid cancer or a benign thyroid nodule (not recorded which). Some clones in this sample may be carry-over from other donors' samples. Read as DNA, the sequence is TGTGCCAGCAGCGTCGGGACAGGGCAAGAGACCCAGTACTTC. This encodes CASSVGTGQETQYF.